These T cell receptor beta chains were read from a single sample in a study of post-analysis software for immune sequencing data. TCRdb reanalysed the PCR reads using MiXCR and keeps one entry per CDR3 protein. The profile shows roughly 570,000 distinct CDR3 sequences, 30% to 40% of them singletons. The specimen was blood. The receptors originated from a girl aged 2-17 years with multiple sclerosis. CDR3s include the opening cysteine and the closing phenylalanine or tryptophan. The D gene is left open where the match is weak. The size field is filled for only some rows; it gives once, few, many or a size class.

CDR3 protein: CASSLGREGVVEQYF
CDR3 DNA: TGTGCCAGCAGCCTAGGGCGGGAAGGGGTCGTCGAGCAGTACTTC
clone size: few
D gene: NA
V gene: TRBV11-2
J gene: TRBJ2-7

CDR3 protein: CASSLRVTGELFF
CDR3 DNA: TGTGCCAGCAGTCTCAGGGTCACCGGGGAGCTGTTTTTT
clone size: NA
D gene: NA
V gene: TRBV6-1
J gene: TRBJ2-2

CDR3 protein: CASSLAMGSNEKLFF
CDR3 DNA: TGTGCCAGCAGCTTAGCGATGGGCAGTAATGAAAAACTGTTTTTT
clone size: NA
D gene: NA
V gene: TRBV11-2
J gene: TRBJ1-4

CDR3 protein: CSAHMGVQPQHF
CDR3 DNA: TGCAGTGCGCATATGGGGGTTCAGCCCCAGCATTTT
clone size: few
D gene: NA
V gene: TRBV20-1
J gene: TRBJ1-5

CDR3 protein: CASSQDRLADQETQDF
CDR3 DNA: TGCGCCAGCAGCCAAGACCGACTAGCGGACCAAGAGACCCAGGACTTC
clone size: NA
D gene: TRBD2
V gene: TRBV4-1
J gene: TRBJ2-5

CDR3 protein: CSVENTEAFF
CDR3 DNA: TGCAGCGTTGAAAACACTGAAGCTTTCTTT
clone size: many
D gene: NA
V gene: TRBV29-1
J gene: TRBJ1-1

CDR3 protein: CASASAGAQYF
CDR3 DNA: TGTGCCAGCGCCTCCGCTGGGGCGCAGTATTTT
clone size: NA
D gene: NA
V gene: TRBV7-2
J gene: TRBJ2-3

CDR3 protein: CSATDRGGADTQYF
CDR3 DNA: TGCAGTGCAACGGACAGGGGAGGGGCAGATACGCAGTATTTT
clone size: NA
D gene: TRBD1
V gene: TRBV20-1
J gene: TRBJ2-3

CDR3 protein: CAPTPGVNSPLHF
CDR3 DNA: TGTGCCCCTACGCCGGGGGTTAATTCACCCCTCCACTTT
clone size: NA
D gene: NA
V gene: TRBV10-3
J gene: TRBJ1-6

CDR3 protein: CASSLGASGGQETQYF
CDR3 DNA: TGTGCCAGCAGCTTAGGTGCTAGCGGGGGGCAAGAGACCCAGTACTTC
clone size: NA
D gene: TRBD2
V gene: TRBV7-6
J gene: TRBJ2-5

CDR3 protein: CSARDSGDVTDTQYF
CDR3 DNA: TGCAGTGCTCGGGATAGCGGGGATGTGACAGATACGCAGTATTTT
clone size: once
D gene: TRBD2
V gene: TRBV20-1
J gene: TRBJ2-3

CDR3 protein: CASSGERGGMGTQYF
CDR3 DNA: TGTGCCAGCAGTGGAGAGCGGGGGGGAATGGGTACGCAGTATTTT
clone size: few
D gene: TRBD2
V gene: TRBV2
J gene: TRBJ2-3